Listed below are T cell receptor beta chains from one sample, sequenced in a study of cytomegalovirus exposure and HLA in healthy donors. Generated by immunoSEQ multiplex PCR, the TCRdb table keeps only in-frame clones and is missing some. The sample records 130,000 or so clones, around 77% being singletons. Sequencing input: PBMCs. The source is a woman aged 60-75 years in good health and CMV-seronegative. Each CDR3 is given with its conserved first and last residue. D genes are given only for firm matches. Where a row states a size, it is once, few, many or the class of an expanded clone; other rows omit it.

d_gene,len,abundance,j_gene,v_gene,CDR3nt,CDR3aa
NA,15,few,TRBJ2-1,TRBV7-6,TGTGCCAGCCTCCTTGGGACTGGCTCCTACAATGAGCAGTTCTTC,CASLLGTGSYNEQFF
NA,15,once,TRBJ1-1,TRBV19,TGTGCCAGTAGCCCCTTCACCGGGTCGGGGACTGAAGCTTTCTTT,CASSPFTGSGTEAFF
NA,15,NA,TRBJ1-1,TRBV27,TGTGCCAGCAGTTTATTTCCGGGGGGGGCCACTGAAGCTTTCTTT,CASSLFPGGATEAFF
NA,11,NA,TRBJ1-5,TRBV5-1,TGCGCCAGCATCGACGGGGGGAGGATGCATTTT,CASIDGGRMHF
NA,14,once,TRBJ1-2,TRBV25-1,TGTGCCAGCAGTGAACACACAGGGACATATGGCTACACCTTC,CASSEHTGTYGYTF
NA,16,once,TRBJ2-6,TRBV4-1,TGCGCCAGCAGCCAAGACCGTCGGTCTGGGGCCAACGTCCTGACTTTC,CASSQDRRSGANVLTF
NA,14,few,TRBJ1-3,TRBV29-1,TGCAGCGTTGCTCTACAGGTCTCTGGAAACACCATATATTTT,CSVALQVSGNTIYF
NA,14,once,TRBJ1-2,TRBV10-3,TGTGCCATCAGTGAGTCGGCAGAACACTATGGCTACACCTTC,CAISESAEHYGYTF
TRBD1,14,once,TRBJ1-2,TRBV25-1,TGTGCCAGCAGAATCGGCGACAGGGTTGGTGGCTACACCTTC,CASRIGDRVGGYTF
TRBD1,14,NA,TRBJ2-7,TRBV6-5,TGTGCCAGCAGCCGGTACGAACAGGGGTACGAGCAGTACTTC,CASSRYEQGYEQYF
NA,13,NA,TRBJ2-2,TRBV10-1,TGCGCCAGCAGTTCTCCGAACACCGGGGAGCTGTTTTTT,CASSSPNTGELFF
TRBD1,15,NA,TRBJ1-6,TRBV10-3,TGTGCCATTGCGCCGGGACAGGGGTATAATTCACCCCTCCACTTT,CAIAPGQGYNSPLHF
NA,12,NA,TRBJ2-7,TRBV21-1,TGTGCCAGCAACCAGGGACAGCCGGTGCAGTACTTC,CASNQGQPVQYF